The 5 T cell receptor beta chains below were found in one sample sequenced in a study of T cell changes during pregnancy in multiple sclerosis. The protocol was immunoSEQ multiplex PCR, while the TCRdb copy is restricted to in-frame clones and leaves out a portion. Of about 110,000 clones in the sample, approximately 90% are singletons; the top ten hold 1.5% to 2%. The specimen was peripheral blood, collected after pregnancy. These receptor sequences come from a female donor with multiple sclerosis, enrolled in a pregnancy study.

CDR3 in amino acids: CASSARGGDRGYTF. CDR3 DNA sequence: TGTGCCAGCAGCGCGAGGGGGGGGGACCGTGGCTACACCTTC. The V call is TRBV9, the J call TRBJ1-2; D is possibly TRBD1 (6 bases). Germline CDR1 reads SGDLS; CDR2 reads YYNGEE. V lost 3 bases and J lost 7, with 16 bases in between. The CDR3 consists of 14 residues.

The genes are TRBV28 and TRBJ2-1; a weak D match, TRBD2 (6 bases). Trimming shortened V by 6 bases and J by 4 bases, and 13 bases separated the two germline ends. The CDR3 length is 14 residues. Looked up from germline, CDR1 is MDHEN and CDR2 is SYDVKM. The CDR3 loop reads CASRSGVSYNEQFF. In DNA form, the CDR3 reads TGTGCCAGCAGATCGGGAGTCTCATACAATGAGCAGTTCTTC.

The chain joins TRBV2 to TRBJ1-2, with 10 bases fitting TRBD1. CDR1 is SNHLY, CDR2 FYNNEI, per germline. Trimming cost V 1 base and J 10 bases; bases outside gene matches: 6. The CDR3 contains 14 residues. CDR3 sequence: CASSEVDRGRIYTF. The CDR3 DNA reads as TGTGCCAGCAGTGAAGTTGACAGGGGGCGCATCTACACCTTC.

V usage is TRBV9 and J usage is TRBJ1-5; possibly TRBD1 for D (5 bases). Between the trimmed V and J ends, which lost 3 bases and 2 bases, there was a span of 9 bases. The germline V gene has CDR1 SGDLS and CDR2 YYNGEE. The CDR3 spans 14 residues. CDR3 protein: CASSAGGGNQPQHF. CDR3 nucleotide sequence: TGTGCCAGCAGCGCGGGGGGGGGCAATCAGCCCCAGCATTTT. Full variable domain (missing parts from reference TRBV9 and TRBJ1-5): DSGVTQTPKHLITATGQRVTLRCSPRSGDLSVYWYQQSLDQGLQFLIQYYNGEERAKGNILERFSAQQFPDLHSELNLSSLELGDSALYFCASSAGGGNQPQHFGDGTRLSIL.

The chain has TRBV5-4 and TRBJ2-1; TRBD2 is a possible D gene (5 bases). CDR1 is SGHNT and CDR2 is YYREEE in the germline V gene (reference sequence). The V end lost 4 bases, the J end lost 8 bases, and 13 bases lay between the germline ends. The CDR3 runs 13 residues. The CDR3 nucleotides are TGTGCCAGCAGCCCTCGCCCGAGGGATGAGCAGTTCTTC. Its protein product is CASSPRPRDEQFF.